The table lists the clone carrying this TCR beta chain with a few counts. Trimming removed 0 bases from V and 4 bases from J, with 18 bases in between. This CDR3 has 17 amino acids. CDR1 is LGHNT and CDR2 is FRNRAP in the germline V gene. Only in-frame clones appear in the TCRdb table, and some are missing; sequencing was by immunoSEQ multiplex PCR. The repertoire holds 110,000 to 150,000 clones, with 60% to 85% as singletons. The data were taken from a study of blood T cell repertoires in COVID-19. Background on the study: Spain, Italy and the United States supplied samples that represented acute and convalescent COVID-19. Sources were T cells, B-cell-depleted T cells, or PBMCs; the material itself was cDNA or gDNA.

The clonotype was recovered from a man over 45 with active or convalescent COVID-19. The specimen sequenced was peripheral blood. V and J are TRBV12-5 and TRBJ2-5; D might be TRBD2 (5 bases). CDR3 sequence: CASGLVRSGKRLETQYF. For the CDR3, the DNA is TGTGCTAGTGGTTTGGTAAGATCGGGCAAGCGGTTAGAGACCCAGTACTTC.